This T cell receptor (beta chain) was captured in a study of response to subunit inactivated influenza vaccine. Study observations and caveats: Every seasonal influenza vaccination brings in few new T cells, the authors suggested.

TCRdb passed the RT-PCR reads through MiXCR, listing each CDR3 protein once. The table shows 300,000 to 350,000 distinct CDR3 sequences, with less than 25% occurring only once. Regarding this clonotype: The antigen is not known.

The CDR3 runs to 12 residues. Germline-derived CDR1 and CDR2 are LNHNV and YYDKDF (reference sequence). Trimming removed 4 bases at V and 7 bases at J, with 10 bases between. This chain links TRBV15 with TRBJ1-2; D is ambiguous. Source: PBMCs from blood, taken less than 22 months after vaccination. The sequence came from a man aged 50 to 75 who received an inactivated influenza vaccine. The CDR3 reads CATSISGVGYTF. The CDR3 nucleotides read TGTGCCACCAGCATATCCGGGGTTGGCTACACCTTC.